This T cell receptor (beta chain) was captured in a study of cytomegalovirus exposure and HLA in healthy donors. The sample holds one count of this clone. Its antigen is as yet unknown. V gave up 4 bases and J gave up 9 bases, with 16 bases separating them. The CDR3 has 14 residues. The germline V gene has CDR1 KGHSH and CDR2 LQKENI. Study-wide findings and caveats: In vitro data verified three CMV-associated chains as specific for CMV antigens.

This table comes from immunoSEQ multiplex PCR, and its TCRdb copy is limited to in-frame clones, with some not included. The data show about 280,000 clones, roughly 85% seen once. The donors were members of the validation cohort comprising some 130 subjects, separate from the roughly 670-subject first cohort. This TCR derives from a woman aged 18-35 years in good health and CMV-seronegative. The rearrangement links TRBV18 to TRBJ2-1; D may be TRBD2 (6 bases). Sequencing was carried out using PBMCs. CDR3 DNA sequence: TGTGCCAGCTCACTAAACCCGGAGGGAGGTGAGCAGTTCTTC. This encodes CASSLNPEGGEQFF.